These 19 T cell receptor beta chains originate from one sample sequenced in a study of OX40 agonist ivuxolimab in advanced cancers. Repertoires were generated with immunoSEQ multiplex PCR, while TCRdb's copy carries only in-frame clones and drops some. The sample lists 40,000 to 50,000 clones, around nine tenths occurring once. Sequenced here: CD4+ or CD8+ T cells sorted from blood, sampled in a trial of the OX40 agonist ivuxolimab. The source of these receptors is an adult with an advanced solid tumor such as melanoma, head and neck, liver or kidney cancer.

The V gene is TRBV5-1, the J gene TRBJ2-3; D uncertain. This CDR3 region has 12 residues. Trimming pared 4 bases from V and 2 bases from J, leaving 5 bases between. Germline CDR1 is SGHRS and CDR2 is YFSETQ. DNA for the CDR3: TGCGCCAGCAGCGGGGACACAGATACGCAGTATTTT. Translation: CASSGDTDTQYF.

The CDR3 sequence is CATSETGVYGKNIQYF. CDR3 coding DNA: TGTGCCACGTCCGAGACAGGGGTGTATGGCAAAAACATTCAGTACTTC. This sequence joins TRBV10-3 and TRBJ2-4, with 8 bases that match TRBD1. The V gene end was trimmed by 10 bases and the J gene end by 3 bases; junction bases not matched to a gene: 14. The CDR3 extends over 16 amino acids. Germline CDR1 and CDR2: ENHRY and SYGVKD.

This chain links TRBV5-1 with TRBJ1-6; D is uncertain. Germline CDR1 and CDR2: SGHRS and YFSETQ. V was shortened by 6 bases and J by 8 bases, with 9 bases between the two germline ends. The CDR3 is 12 amino acids. CDR3 sequence: CASKFTDSPLHF. In DNA, the CDR3 is TGCGCCAGCAAATTCACTGATTCACCCCTCCACTTT.

This chain uses TRBV9 with TRBJ1-5; 7 bases are shared with TRBD1. Trimming at V came to 7 bases and at J to 6 bases, leaving 10 bases not matched to a gene. CDR3 length: 14 residues. Germline V gene lookup returns CDR1 SGDLS and CDR2 YYNGEE. The CDR3 nucleotides read TGTGCCAGCCGATTAGACAGGGAAACTCAGCCCCAGCATTTT. Translation: CASRLDRETQPQHF.

V and J are TRBV7-3 and TRBJ2-7; D remains unclear. Trimming took off 2 bases at V and 1 base at J, with 9 bases between the two ends. Germline CDR1 SGHTA, CDR2 FQGTGA. The CDR3 is 14 residues long. CDR3: CASSLSPDSYEQYF. In DNA form, the CDR3 reads TGTGCCAGCAGCTTATCTCCAGATTCCTACGAGCAGTACTTC.

J is TRBJ1-4 and V is TRBV19; the D is unclear. CDR3 length equals 13 residues. The germline V gene has CDR1 LNHDA and CDR2 SQIVND (reference sequence). Trimming took 5 bases from V and 8 from J, leaving 12 bases between them. The CDR3 here is CASSVTDGEKLFF. For the CDR3, the DNA is TGTGCCAGTAGTGTGACCGACGGGGAAAAACTGTTTTTT.

V gene TRBV7-8 combines with J gene TRBJ2-2; 7 bases fit TRBD1. Germline CDR1 is SGHVS and CDR2 is FQNEAQ. This CDR3 spans 15 amino acids. The J segment lost 6 bases and the V segment lost 0 bases, leaving 4 bases of the junction unmatched. CDR3 nucleotide sequence: TGTGCCAGCAGCTTAGCGACAGGGTTGCCCGGGGAGCTGTTTTTT. This encodes CASSLATGLPGELFF.

The rearrangement links TRBV11-1 to TRBJ2-7; D may correspond to TRBD1 or TRBD2 (5 bases each). CDR3 length equals 15 residues. Trimming pared 5 bases from V and 6 bases from J, leaving 20 bases between. Germline CDR1 reads SGHAT; CDR2 reads FQDESV (reference sequence). The CDR3 here is CASSGATGPRVEQYF. The CDR3 DNA is TGTGCCAGCAGCGGAGCTACGGGACCGCGTGTCGAGCAGTACTTC. Full variable domain (outside the CDR3, taken from reference TRBV11-1 and TRBJ2-7): EAEVAQSPRYKITEKSQAVAFWCDPISGHATLYWYRQILGQGPELLVQFQDESVVDDSQLPKDRFSAERLKGVDSTLKIQPAELGDSAMYLCASSGATGPRVEQYFGPGTRLTVT.

V and J are TRBV28 and TRBJ2-1; the match to TRBD2 covers 13 bases. CDR1 is MDHEN, CDR2 SYDVKM, per germline. J lost 10 bases, V lost 3 bases, and 18 bases had no gene match. The CDR3 consists of 19 residues. In nucleotides, the CDR3 is TGTGCCAGCAGTTTCTCAACGGCCGGGACTAGCGGGAAGGAAGAGGAGCAGTTCTTC. This codes for CASSFSTAGTSGKEEEQFF.

This chain links TRBV5-4 with TRBJ2-3, with 13 bases aligning to TRBD2. The CDR3 sequence is 16 residues long. The V gene's germline CDR1 is SGHNT and CDR2 YYREEE (reference sequence). V trimming: 4 bases; J trimming: 5 bases; junction bases outside the gene matches: 7. CDR3 sequence (DNA): TGTGCCAGCAGCGAAACTAGCGGGAGGGCGATAGATACGCAGTATTTT. It is translated as CASSETSGRAIDTQYF.

The chain is built from TRBV7-8 and TRBJ2-5; D assignment may be TRBD1 or TRBD2 (5 bases each). This CDR3 spans 15 amino acids. V lost 6 bases to trimming and J lost 5 bases, with 19 bases between them. The germline V gene encodes CDR1 SGHVS and CDR2 FQNEAQ. This CDR3 reads CASRTNSGWRETQYF. Here the CDR3 DNA reads TGTGCCAGCAGAACCAATTCAGGGTGGAGGGAGACCCAGTACTTC.

CDR3 in amino acids: CASSQRQGGWRNEQFF. The CDR3 DNA is TGTGCCAGCAGCCAGCGACAGGGAGGGTGGAGGAATGAGCAGTTCTTC. The genes are TRBV7-2 and TRBJ2-1; D could derive from TRBD1 or TRBD2 (7 bases each). The CDR3 is 16 amino acids. V lost 5 bases and J lost 7, with 21 bases in between. From germline, CDR1 is SGHTA and CDR2 FQGNSA.

The rearrangement links TRBV29-1 to TRBJ1-2; TRBD1 aligns across 10 bases. This CDR3 is 13 amino acids long. CDR1 SQVTM and CDR2 ANQGSEA come from the germline V gene. J lost 2 bases, V lost 7 bases, and 4 bases had no gene match. In nucleotides, the CDR3 is TGCAGCGCCACGGGACAGGGGAACTATGGCTACACCTTC. Its protein is CSATGQGNYGYTF.

The genes are TRBV7-9 and TRBJ2-3; D uncertain. CDR3 length: 15 amino acids. The ends were cut back, 1 base at V and 4 bases at J, with 12 bases in the middle. The germline V gene has CDR1 SEHNR and CDR2 FQNEAQ (reference sequence). Here the CDR3 reads CASSLGVRLADTQYF. CDR3 coding DNA: TGTGCCAGCAGCTTAGGGGTCAGGCTGGCAGATACGCAGTATTTT.

The chain employs TRBV28 and TRBJ2-7; tentatively, D is TRBD2 (5 bases). CDR1 is MDHEN and CDR2 is SYDVKM in the germline V gene. Trimming cost V 2 bases and J 6 bases, with 8 bases left between them. The CDR3 runs 12 residues. CDR3 bases: TGTGCCAGCAGTTTACGGGAAATCGAGCAGTACTTC. Translated, it gives CASSLREIEQYF.

This clone is judged medium-sized (0.01 to 0.1%). J is TRBJ2-1 and V is TRBV29-1, with D uncertain. Germline V gives CDR1 SQVTM, CDR2 ANQGSEA. Trimming took off 4 bases at V and 5 bases at J, with 12 bases between the two ends. The CDR3 consists of 13 residues. As DNA, the CDR3 is TGCAGCGTTGTGTTGGCGGAGCACAATGAGCAGTTCTTC. It translates to CSVVLAEHNEQFF.

The CDR3 region is CASKNGAGAPYEQYF. The CDR3 region has the DNA TGTGCCAGCAAAAATGGGGCAGGGGCCCCCTACGAGCAGTACTTC. J is TRBJ2-7 and V is TRBV7-6; the D gene is possibly TRBD1 (6 bases). This CDR3 spans 15 amino acids. Germline V gene sequence: CDR1 SGHVS, CDR2 FNYEAQ. The V and J ends lost 7 bases and 2 bases respectively, with 18 bases between them.

This chain uses TRBV9 with TRBJ2-3, with 9 positions matching TRBD2. From germline, CDR1 is SGDLS and CDR2 YYNGEE. The CDR3 is 15 residues long. V lost 4 bases to trimming and J lost 8 bases; unmatched junction nucleotides: 11. As DNA, the CDR3 is TGTGCCAGCAGCTTAGTAGCGGGAGCACCACCTACGCAGTATTTT. Encoded protein: CASSLVAGAPPTQYF.

The V gene is TRBV11-1, the J gene TRBJ1-1, with a weak D call TRBD1 (5 bases). CDR1 and CDR2 (germline): SGHAT, FQDESV (reference sequence). The length of the CDR3 is 12 residues. V lost 5 bases and J lost 4, with 8 bases in between. The CDR3 DNA reads TGTGCCAGCAGCCCAAGGGGCACTGAAGCTTTCTTT. Translating it yields CASSPRGTEAFF.